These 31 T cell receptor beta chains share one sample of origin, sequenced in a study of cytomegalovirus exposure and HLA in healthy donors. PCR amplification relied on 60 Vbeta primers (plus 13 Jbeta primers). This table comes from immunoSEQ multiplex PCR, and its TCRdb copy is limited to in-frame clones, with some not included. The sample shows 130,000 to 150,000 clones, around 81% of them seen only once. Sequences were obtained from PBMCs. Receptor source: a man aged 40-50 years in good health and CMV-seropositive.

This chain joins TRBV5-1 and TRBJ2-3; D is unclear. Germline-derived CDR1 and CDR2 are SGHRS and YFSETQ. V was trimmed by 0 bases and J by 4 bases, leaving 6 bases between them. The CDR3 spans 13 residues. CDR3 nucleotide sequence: TGCGCCAGCAGCTTGGGCCAGGCAGATACGCAGTATTTT. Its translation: CASSLGQADTQYF.

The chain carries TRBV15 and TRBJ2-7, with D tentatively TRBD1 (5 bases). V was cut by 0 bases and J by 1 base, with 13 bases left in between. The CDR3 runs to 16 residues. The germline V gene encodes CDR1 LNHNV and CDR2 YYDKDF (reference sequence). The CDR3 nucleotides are TGTGCCACCAGCAGAGATCGGGCAGGGCTTTCCTACGAGCAGTACTTC. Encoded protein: CATSRDRAGLSYEQYF.

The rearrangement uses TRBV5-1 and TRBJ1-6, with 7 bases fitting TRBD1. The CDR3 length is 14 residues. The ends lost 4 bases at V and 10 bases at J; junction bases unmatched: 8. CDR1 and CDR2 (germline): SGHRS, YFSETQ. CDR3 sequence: CASSPGQDLSPLHF. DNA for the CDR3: TGCGCCAGCAGCCCTGGACAGGACTTGTCACCCCTCCACTTT.

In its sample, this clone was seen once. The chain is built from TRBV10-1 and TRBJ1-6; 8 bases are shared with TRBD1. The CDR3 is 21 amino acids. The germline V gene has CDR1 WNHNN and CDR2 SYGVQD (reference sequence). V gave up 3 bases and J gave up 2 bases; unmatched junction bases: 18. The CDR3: CASSDPRDPPGQVTYNSPLHF. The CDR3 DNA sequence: TGCGCCAGCAGTGACCCACGAGACCCCCCGGGACAGGTAACCTATAATTCACCCCTCCACTTT.

CDR3 amino acids: CASTKLAGAAGGEQFF. DNA for the CDR3: TGCGCCAGCACCAAACTAGCGGGGGCCGCGGGGGGTGAGCAGTTCTTC. The chain combines TRBV23-1 with TRBJ2-1, with 11 bases fitting TRBD2. TRBV23-1 is designated an ORF whose function remains uncertain. CDR3 length: 16 residues. With 7 bases clipped from V and 9 bases from J, the junction kept 14 bases outside the gene matches.

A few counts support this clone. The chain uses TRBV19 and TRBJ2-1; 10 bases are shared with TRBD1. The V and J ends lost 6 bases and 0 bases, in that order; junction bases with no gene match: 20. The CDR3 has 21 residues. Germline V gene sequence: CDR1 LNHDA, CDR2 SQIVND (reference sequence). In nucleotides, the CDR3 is TGTGCCAGTAGGATATCCCCCGGGACAGGGGTCGTGGGATTCTCCTACAATGAGCAGTTCTTC. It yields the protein CASRISPGTGVVGFSYNEQFF.

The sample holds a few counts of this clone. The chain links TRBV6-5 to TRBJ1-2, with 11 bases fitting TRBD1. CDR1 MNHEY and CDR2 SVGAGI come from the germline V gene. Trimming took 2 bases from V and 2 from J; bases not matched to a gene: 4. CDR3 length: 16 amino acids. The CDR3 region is CASSYVRTGGNYGYTF. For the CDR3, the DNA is TGTGCCAGCAGTTACGTAAGGACAGGGGGCAACTATGGCTACACCTTC.

CDR3 region: CASSTGQGAYSYNEQFF. CDR3 nucleotides: TGCGCCAGCAGCACGGGACAGGGAGCTTACTCCTACAATGAGCAGTTCTTC. The genes are TRBV5-1 and TRBJ2-1; 9 nucleotides align to TRBD1. The V gene's germline CDR1 is SGHRS and CDR2 YFSETQ. CDR3 length: 17 residues. The V and J ends lost 4 bases and 0 bases, in that order; junction bases with no gene match: 8.

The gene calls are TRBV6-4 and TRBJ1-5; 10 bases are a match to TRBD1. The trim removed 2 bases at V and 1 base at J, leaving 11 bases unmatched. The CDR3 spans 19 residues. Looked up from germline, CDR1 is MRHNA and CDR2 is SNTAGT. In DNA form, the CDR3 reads TGTGCCAGCAGTGACCCCCACCTCGACAGGGGGCGCAGCAATCAGCCCCAGCATTTT. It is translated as CASSDPHLDRGRSNQPQHF.

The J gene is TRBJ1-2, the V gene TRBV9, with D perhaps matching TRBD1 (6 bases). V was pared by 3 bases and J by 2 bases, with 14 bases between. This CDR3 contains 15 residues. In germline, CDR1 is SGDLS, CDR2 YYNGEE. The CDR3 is CASSALSGQNYGYTF. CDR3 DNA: TGTGCCAGCAGCGCCCTCTCAGGACAGAACTATGGCTACACCTTC.

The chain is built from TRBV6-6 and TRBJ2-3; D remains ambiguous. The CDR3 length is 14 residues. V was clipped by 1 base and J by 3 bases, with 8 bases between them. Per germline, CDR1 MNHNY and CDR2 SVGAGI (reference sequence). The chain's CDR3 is CASSYLRFTDTQYF. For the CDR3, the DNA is TGTGCCAGCAGTTACTTACGGTTTACAGATACGCAGTATTTT.

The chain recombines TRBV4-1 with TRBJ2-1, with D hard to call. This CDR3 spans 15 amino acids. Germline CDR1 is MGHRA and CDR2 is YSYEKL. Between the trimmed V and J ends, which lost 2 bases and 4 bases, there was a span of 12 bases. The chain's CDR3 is CASSQILERYNEQFF. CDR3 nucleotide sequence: TGCGCCAGCAGCCAAATCCTCGAGCGATACAATGAGCAGTTCTTC.

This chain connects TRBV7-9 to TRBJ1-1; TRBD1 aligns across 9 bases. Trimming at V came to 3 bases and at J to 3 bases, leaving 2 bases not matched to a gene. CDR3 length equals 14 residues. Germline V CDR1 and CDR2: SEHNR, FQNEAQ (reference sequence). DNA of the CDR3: TGTGCCAGCAGCTTTGGGACAGGGCACACTGAAGCTTTCTTT. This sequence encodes CASSFGTGHTEAFF.

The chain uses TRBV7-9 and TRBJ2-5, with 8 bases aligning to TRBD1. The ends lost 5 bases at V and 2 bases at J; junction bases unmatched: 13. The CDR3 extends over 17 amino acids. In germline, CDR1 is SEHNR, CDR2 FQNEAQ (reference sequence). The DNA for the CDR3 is TGTGCCAGCAGCCCTAGACTGATCGGACAGGGTCAAGAGACCCAGTACTTC. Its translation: CASSPRLIGQGQETQYF.

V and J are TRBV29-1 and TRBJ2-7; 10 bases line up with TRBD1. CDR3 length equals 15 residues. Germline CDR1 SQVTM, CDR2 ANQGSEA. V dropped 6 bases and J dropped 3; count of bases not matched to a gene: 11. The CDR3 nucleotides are TGCAGCGTGGGGCGGACAGGGGGATTCTTCTACGAGCAGTACTTC. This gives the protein CSVGRTGGFFYEQYF.

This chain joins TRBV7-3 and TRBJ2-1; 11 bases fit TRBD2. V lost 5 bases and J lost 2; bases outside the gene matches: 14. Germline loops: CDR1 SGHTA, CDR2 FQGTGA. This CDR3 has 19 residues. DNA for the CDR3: TGTGCCAGCAGCGAAGCTGGGACTAGCGGAGGCAAAACCTACAATGAGCAGTTCTTC. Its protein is CASSEAGTSGGKTYNEQFF. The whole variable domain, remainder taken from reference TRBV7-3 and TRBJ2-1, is GAGVSQTPSNKVTEKGKYVELRCDPISGHTALYWYRQSLGQGPEFLIYFQGTGAADDSGLPNDRFFAVRPEGSVSTLKIQRTERGDSAVYLCASSEAGTSGGKTYNEQFFGPGTRLTVL.

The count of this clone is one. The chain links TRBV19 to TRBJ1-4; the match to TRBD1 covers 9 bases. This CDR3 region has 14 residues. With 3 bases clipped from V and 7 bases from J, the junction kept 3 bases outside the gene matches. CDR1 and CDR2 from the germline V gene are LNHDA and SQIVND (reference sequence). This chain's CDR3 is CASSIVDRGEKLFF. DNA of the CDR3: TGTGCCAGTAGTATCGTGGACAGGGGTGAAAAACTGTTTTTT.

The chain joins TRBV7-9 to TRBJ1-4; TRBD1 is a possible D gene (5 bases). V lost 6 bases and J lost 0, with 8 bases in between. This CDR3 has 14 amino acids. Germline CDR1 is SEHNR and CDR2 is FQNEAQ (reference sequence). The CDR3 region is CASRPTATNEKLFF. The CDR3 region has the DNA TGTGCCAGCAGGCCGACAGCAACTAATGAAAAACTGTTTTTT.

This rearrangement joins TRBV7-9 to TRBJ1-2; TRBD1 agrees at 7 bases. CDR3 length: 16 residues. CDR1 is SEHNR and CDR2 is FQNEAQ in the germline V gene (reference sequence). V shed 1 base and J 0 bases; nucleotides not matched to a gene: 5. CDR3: CASSLVWDSPNYGYTF. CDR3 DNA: TGTGCCAGCAGCTTAGTATGGGACAGTCCTAACTATGGCTACACCTTC.

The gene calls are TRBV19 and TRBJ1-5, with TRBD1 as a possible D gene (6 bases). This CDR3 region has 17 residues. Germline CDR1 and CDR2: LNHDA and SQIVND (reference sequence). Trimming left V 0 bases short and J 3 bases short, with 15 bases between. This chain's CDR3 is CASSIDEGEWDNQPQHF. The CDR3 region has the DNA TGTGCCAGTAGTATAGATGAGGGGGAATGGGACAATCAGCCCCAGCATTTT. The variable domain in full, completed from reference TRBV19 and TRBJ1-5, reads DGGITQSPKYLFRKEGQNVTLSCEQNLNHDAMYWYRQDPGQGLRLIYYSQIVNDFQKGDIAEGYSVSREKKESFPLTVTSAQKNPTAFYLCASSIDEGEWDNQPQHFGDGTRLSIL.

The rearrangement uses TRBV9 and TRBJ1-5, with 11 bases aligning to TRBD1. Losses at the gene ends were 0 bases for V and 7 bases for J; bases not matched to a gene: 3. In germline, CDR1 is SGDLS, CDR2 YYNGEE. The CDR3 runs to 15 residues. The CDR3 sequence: CASSVGTGGWQPQHF. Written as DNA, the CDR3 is TGTGCCAGCAGCGTAGGGACAGGGGGCTGGCAGCCCCAGCATTTT.

As DNA, the CDR3 is TGCGCCAGCAGCCTCGATTGGACAGGGAACTATGGCTACACCTTC. Protein sequence: CASSLDWTGNYGYTF. This rearrangement joins TRBV5-1 to TRBJ1-2, with TRBD1 matching 8 bases. The CDR3 is 15 amino acids. The ends lost 4 bases at V and 2 bases at J; junction bases unmatched: 7. In germline, CDR1 is SGHRS, CDR2 YFSETQ.

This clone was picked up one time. The CDR3 protein is CASSQNRWLGGYTF. Here the CDR3 DNA reads TGTGCCAGCAGCCAAAACAGGTGGCTTGGGGGCTACACCTTC. The chain employs TRBV14 and TRBJ1-2, with D possibly being TRBD1 (5 bases). Trimming shortened V by 2 bases and J by 8 bases, and 15 bases separated the two germline ends. Looked up from germline, CDR1 is SGHDN and CDR2 is FVKESK. The CDR3 loop spans 14 amino acids.

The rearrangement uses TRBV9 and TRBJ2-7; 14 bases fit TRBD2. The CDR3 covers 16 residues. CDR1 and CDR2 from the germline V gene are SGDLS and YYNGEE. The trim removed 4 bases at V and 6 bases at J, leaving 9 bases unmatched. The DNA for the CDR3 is TGTGCCAGCAGCAAAACCCCCGGGACTAGCGGGAGCGAGCAGTACTTC. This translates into CASSKTPGTSGSEQYF.

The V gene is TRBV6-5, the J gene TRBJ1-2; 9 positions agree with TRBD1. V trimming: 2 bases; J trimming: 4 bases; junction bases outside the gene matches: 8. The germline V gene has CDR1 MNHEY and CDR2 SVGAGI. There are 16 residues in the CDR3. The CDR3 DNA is TGTGCCAGCAGTTACATAACAGGGGGCATTTCCTATGGCTACACCTTC. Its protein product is CASSYITGGISYGYTF.

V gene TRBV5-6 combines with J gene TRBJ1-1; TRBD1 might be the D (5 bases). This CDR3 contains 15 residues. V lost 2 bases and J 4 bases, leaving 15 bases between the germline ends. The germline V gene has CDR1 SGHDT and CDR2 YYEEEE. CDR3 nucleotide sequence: TGTGCCAGCAGCTTCATCGACAGTCTTTCCACTGAAGCTTTCTTT. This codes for CASSFIDSLSTEAFF.

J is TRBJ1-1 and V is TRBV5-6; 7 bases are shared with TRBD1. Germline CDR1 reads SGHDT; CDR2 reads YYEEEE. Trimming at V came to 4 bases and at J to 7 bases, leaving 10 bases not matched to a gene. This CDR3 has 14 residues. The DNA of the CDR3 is TGTGCCAGCAGCGACGGCAGTAGGGGGCTTGAAGCTTTCTTT. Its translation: CASSDGSRGLEAFF.

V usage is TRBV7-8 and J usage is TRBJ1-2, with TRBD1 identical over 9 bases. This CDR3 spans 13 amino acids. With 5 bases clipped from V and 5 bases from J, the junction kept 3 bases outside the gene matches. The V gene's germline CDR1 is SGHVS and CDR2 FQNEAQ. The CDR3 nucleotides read TGTGCCAGCAGCACAGGGGGCGGATATGGCTACACCTTC. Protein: CASSTGGGYGYTF.

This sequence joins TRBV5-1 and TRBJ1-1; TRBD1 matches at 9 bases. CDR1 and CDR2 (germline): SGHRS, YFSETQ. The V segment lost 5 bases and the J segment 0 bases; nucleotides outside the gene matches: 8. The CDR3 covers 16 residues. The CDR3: CASSPRGQGVNTEAFF. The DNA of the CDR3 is TGCGCCAGCAGTCCGCGGGGACAGGGAGTGAACACTGAAGCTTTCTTT.

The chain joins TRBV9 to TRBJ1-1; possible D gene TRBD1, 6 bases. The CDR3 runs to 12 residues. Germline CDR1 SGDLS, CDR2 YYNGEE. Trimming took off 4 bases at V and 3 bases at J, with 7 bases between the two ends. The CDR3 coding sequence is TGTGCCAGCAGCCAGGGGCACACTGAAGCTTTCTTT. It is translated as CASSQGHTEAFF.

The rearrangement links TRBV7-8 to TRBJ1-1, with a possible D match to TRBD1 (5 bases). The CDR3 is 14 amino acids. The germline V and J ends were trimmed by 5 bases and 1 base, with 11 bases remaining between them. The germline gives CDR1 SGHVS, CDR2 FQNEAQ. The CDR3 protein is CASSPTGRNTEAFF. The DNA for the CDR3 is TGTGCCAGCAGCCCCACAGGACGGAACACTGAAGCTTTCTTT.